Listed below are T cell receptor beta chains from one sample, sequenced in a study of response to subunit inactivated influenza vaccine. MiXCR, run by TCRdb on the RT-PCR reads, gives a single entry per CDR3 protein. Among about 700,000 distinct CDR3 sequences listed, less than 20% were seen once. Sequencing used PBMCs from blood, obtained 12 days after vaccination. The source of these receptors is a man between 45 and 60 years old who received an inactivated influenza vaccine. Both conserved end residues are part of each CDR3. A D gene is named only where the DNA matches it firmly. A clone size is listed for some rows: how often the clone was seen (once, few, many), or a class if it is expanded.

>NA|TRBV18|NA|TRBJ2-2
CASSPNLATGELFF
TGTGCCAGCTCACCAAATTTGGCAACCGGGGAGCTGTTTTTT
>NA|TRBV28|few|TRBJ1-2
CATRTGATYGYTF
TGTGCCACCCGCACAGGAGCTACCTATGGCTACACCTTC
>TRBD2|TRBV7-9|few|TRBJ2-2
CASSLVSGGSGGELFF
TGTGCCAGCAGCTTAGTGAGCGGGGGCAGCGGCGGGGAGCTGTTTTTT
>TRBD2|TRBV6-2/TRBV6-3|NA|TRBJ2-7
CASSYTWEGLADEQYF
TGTGCCAGCAGTTACACGTGGGAGGGCCTCGCGGACGAGCAGTACTTC
>NA|TRBV4-1|NA|TRBJ2-7
CASSQETYGYEQYF
TGCGCCAGCAGCCAAGAGACGTATGGCTACGAGCAGTACTTC
>NA|TRBV30|NA|TRBJ1-6
CAWSKGWGSPLHF
TGTGCCTGGAGTAAAGGGTGGGGCTCACCCCTCCACTTT
>TRBD1|TRBV12-3/TRBV12-4|NA|TRBJ1-5
CASTHTGEGQPQHF
TGTGCCAGCACCCACACAGGGGAAGGGCAGCCCCAGCATTTT
>TRBD1|TRBV11-2|NA|TRBJ2-7
CASSLGPQGAGYEQYF
TGTGCCAGCAGCTTAGGACCTCAGGGGGCCGGGTACGAGCAGTACTTC
>NA|TRBV2|NA|TRBJ1-5
CTFRRHGRGLLYSNQPQHF
TGTACCTTCAGACGCCACGGCAGGGGCCTGCTTTATAGCAATCAGCCCCAGCATTTT
>NA|TRBV20-1|few|TRBJ2-3
CSARDIQKADTQYF
TGCAGTGCTAGAGATATACAGAAAGCAGATACGCAGTATTTT
>TRBD2|TRBV5-1|NA|TRBJ2-1
CASSQNSGGPLNEQFF
TGCGCCAGCAGCCAAAATAGCGGGGGGCCCCTCAATGAGCAGTTCTTC